A selection of T cell receptor beta chains follows, all from one sample in a study of blood T cell repertoires in COVID-19. Sequencing was performed with immunoSEQ multiplex PCR; in TCRdb, only in-frame clones are kept and a portion is missing. This table has approximately 200,000 clones, over 75% appearing once. The sequencing sample was made of peripheral blood. Every receptor here comes from a human donor with active or convalescent COVID-19. The donor label of this sample is uncertain. The CDR3 runs from the conserved cysteine through the conserved F or W. D genes are given only for firm matches.

d_gene,j_gene,v_gene,CDR3aa
NA,TRBJ1-5,TRBV6-1,CASSETDTVGVQPQHF
NA,TRBJ1-6,TRBV7-2,CASSFQQTIYNSPLHF
TRBD2,TRBJ2-5,TRBV18,CASSSVPLDTTSGRRQETQYF
TRBD2,TRBJ2-3,TRBV27,CASSFLAGVADTQYF
NA,TRBJ1-3,TRBV5-4,CASSLDQGRGNTIYF
NA,TRBJ1-5,TRBV5-5,CASSFQGPNQPQHF
NA,TRBJ1-2,TRBV7-2,CASSHGLSNYGYTF
TRBD2,TRBJ2-3,TRBV11-2,CASSLVLAGGSTDTQYF
NA,TRBJ2-3,TRBV7-2,CASSYQQADTQYF
TRBD1,TRBJ1-2,TRBV6-2/TRBV6-3,CASSPDPRTGVYGYTF
NA,TRBJ2-5,TRBV7-9,CASRTSRGQETQYF
NA,TRBJ2-3,TRBV9,CASSVAASPDTQYF
NA,TRBJ2-5,TRBV30,CASLGAGKTQYF
TRBD2,TRBJ2-1,TRBV15,CATSRDTSGGHDEQFF
NA,TRBJ1-2,TRBV28,CAMGLQGHGYTF
NA,TRBJ2-3,TRBV5-4,CASSFRGRRGTDTQYF
NA,TRBJ2-1,TRBV19,CASSTLSRDKYEQFF
NA,TRBJ2-1,TRBV7-9,CASSLGGQHVNEQFF
NA,TRBJ1-4,TRBV7-8,CASSRASATNEKLFF
NA,TRBJ2-3,TRBV11-3,CASSLSAQLVLARADTQYF
TRBD1,TRBJ1-1,TRBV6-5,CATEGTETSEAFF
NA,TRBJ2-1,TRBV27,CASSPQSPRDEQFF
TRBD2,TRBJ2-2,TRBV7-9,CASSWTSGGSGELFF
TRBD2,TRBJ2-3,TRBV3-1/TRBV3-2,CASSQGVAGATSTDTQYF
TRBD1,TRBJ2-3,TRBV6-1,CASSDLDRGYTDTQYF
TRBD2,TRBJ2-7,TRBV7-2,CASSSGGSYEQYF
NA,TRBJ2-1,TRBV28,CASSDTLSEQFF
TRBD2,TRBJ2-2,TRBV24-1,CATSDSTLDRLQSGRANTGELFF
NA,TRBJ2-5,TRBV5-1,CASSLPSGERETQYF
TRBD1,TRBJ2-7,TRBV19,CASRDRGYEQYF
TRBD1,TRBJ2-5,TRBV10-3,CAISPDREETQYF
TRBD1,TRBJ2-5,TRBV7-2,CASSLGIGTGGQTQYF
NA,TRBJ1-5,TRBV6-1,CASSEYTGNQPQHF
NA,TRBJ2-7,TRBV5-1,CASSLGIHEQYF
TRBD2,TRBJ2-1,TRBV6-2/TRBV6-3,CASSPSGLAARSSYNEQFF
NA,TRBJ2-7,TRBV5-1,CASSQSTGTYEQYF
NA,TRBJ1-4,TRBV7-2,CASSSRTAGGEKLFF
TRBD2,TRBJ2-1,TRBV19,CASSIARGLAGALWEQFF
TRBD2,TRBJ2-7,TRBV25-1,CASSELPGGEQYF
NA,TRBJ2-7,TRBV5-6,CASSSEGSYEQYF
NA,TRBJ1-5,TRBV6-2/TRBV6-3,CASSHPGTISGQPQHF
TRBD1,TRBJ2-5,TRBV6-6,CASSLDRGVTQYF
NA,TRBJ1-4,TRBV7-2,CASSPLTVQPGKLFF
TRBD2,TRBJ2-3,TRBV4-3,CASSQDSGPAGLASDTQYF
TRBD2,TRBJ2-3,TRBV25-1,CASSDETSGREEADTQYF
TRBD1,TRBJ2-1,TRBV24-1,CATMSRGPYNEQFF
NA,TRBJ2-7,TRBV2,CASRAPGFEQYF
NA,TRBJ1-5,TRBV6-1,CASSEAALNQPQHF
NA,TRBJ1-2,TRBV7-7,CASSLGASNGYTF
NA,TRBJ1-2,TRBV11-2,CASSPDINYGYTF
NA,TRBJ1-1,TRBV4-2,CASSQGAGNTEAFF
NA,TRBJ1-1,TRBV5-1,CASSLPGRGSENTEAFF
NA,TRBJ1-3,TRBV6-5,CASSSAGNPGNTIYF
TRBD1,TRBJ2-7,TRBV30,CAWKGAGGWEQYF
TRBD2,TRBJ2-3,TRBV4-1,CASSQNPPSGPSTDTQYF
TRBD2,TRBJ2-1,TRBV4-3,CASSQDISGDNEQFF
TRBD1,TRBJ1-1,TRBV7-3,CASSLIPPGQEF
NA,TRBJ1-1,TRBV5-1,CASSLSGRGNTEAFF
NA,TRBJ2-7,TRBV28,CASSLVRAQSYEQYF